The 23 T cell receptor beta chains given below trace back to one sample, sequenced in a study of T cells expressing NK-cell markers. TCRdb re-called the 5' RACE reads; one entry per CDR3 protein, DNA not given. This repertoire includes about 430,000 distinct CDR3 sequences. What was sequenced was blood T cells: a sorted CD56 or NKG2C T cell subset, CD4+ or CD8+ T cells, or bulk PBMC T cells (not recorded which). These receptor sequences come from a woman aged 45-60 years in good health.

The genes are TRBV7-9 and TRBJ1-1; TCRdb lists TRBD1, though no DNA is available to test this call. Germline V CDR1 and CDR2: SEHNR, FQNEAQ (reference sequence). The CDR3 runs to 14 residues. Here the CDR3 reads CASSSRGQGSEAFF.

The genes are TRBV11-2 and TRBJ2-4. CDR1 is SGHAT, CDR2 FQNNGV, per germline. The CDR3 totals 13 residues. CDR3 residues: CASSGYSKNIQYF.

The CDR3 is CASSEALKKDTQYF. The V call is TRBV2, the J call TRBJ2-3. The CDR3 consists of 14 residues. Germline V gene data show CDR1 as SNHLY and CDR2 as FYNNEI. Looking up the rest from reference TRBV2 and TRBJ2-3 gives the full variable domain: EPEVTQTPSHQVTQMGQEVILRCVPISNHLYFYWYRQILGQKVEFLVSFYNNEISEKSEIFDDQFSVERPDGSNFTLKIRSTKLEDSAMYFCASSEALKKDTQYFGPGTRLTVL.

This CDR3 is CASSKRRETGELFF. The chain is built from TRBV28 and TRBJ2-2; as DNA is missing, the TRBD1 call by TCRdb cannot be tested. This CDR3 is built from 14 residues. The germline V gene encodes CDR1 MDHEN and CDR2 SYDVKM.

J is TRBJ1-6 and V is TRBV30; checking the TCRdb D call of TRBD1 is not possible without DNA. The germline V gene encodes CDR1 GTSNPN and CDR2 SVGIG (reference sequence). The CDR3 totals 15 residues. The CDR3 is CAWRGGNSYNSPLHF.

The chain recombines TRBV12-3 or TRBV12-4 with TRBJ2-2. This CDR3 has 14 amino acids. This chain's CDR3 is CASSLTEGTGELFF.

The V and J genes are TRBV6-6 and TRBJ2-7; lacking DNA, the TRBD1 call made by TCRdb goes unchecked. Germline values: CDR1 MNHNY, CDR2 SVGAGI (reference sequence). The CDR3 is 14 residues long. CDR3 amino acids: CASSYGPGSVEQYF.

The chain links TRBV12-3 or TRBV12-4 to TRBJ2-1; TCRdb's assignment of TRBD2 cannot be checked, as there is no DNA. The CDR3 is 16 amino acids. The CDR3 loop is CASSLSGRAGYNEQFF.

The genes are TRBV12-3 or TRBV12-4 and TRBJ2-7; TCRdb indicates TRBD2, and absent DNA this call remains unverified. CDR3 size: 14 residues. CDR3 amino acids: CASSLTAVTYEQYF.

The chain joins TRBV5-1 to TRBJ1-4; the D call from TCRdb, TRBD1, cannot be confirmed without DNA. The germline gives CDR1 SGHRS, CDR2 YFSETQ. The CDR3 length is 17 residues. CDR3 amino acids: CASSLDSTGGGREKLFF.

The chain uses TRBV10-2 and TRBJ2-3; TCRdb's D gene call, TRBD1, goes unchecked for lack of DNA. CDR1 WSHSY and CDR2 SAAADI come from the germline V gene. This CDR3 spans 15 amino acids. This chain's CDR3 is CASSEGDSLTDTQYF.

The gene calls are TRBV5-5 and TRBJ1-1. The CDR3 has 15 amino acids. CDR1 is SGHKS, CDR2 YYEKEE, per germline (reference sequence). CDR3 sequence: CASSLATGRGTEAFF.

The CDR3 protein is CASSLFTGTDSPLHF. The chain combines TRBV7-8 with TRBJ1-6; without DNA, the TCRdb call of TRBD1 cannot be checked. The CDR3 extends over 15 amino acids. CDR1 and CDR2 from the germline V gene are SGHVS and FQNEAQ.

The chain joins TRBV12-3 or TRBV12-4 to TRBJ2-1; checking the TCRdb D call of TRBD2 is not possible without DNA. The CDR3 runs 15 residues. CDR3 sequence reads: CASSRSGLPYNEQFF.

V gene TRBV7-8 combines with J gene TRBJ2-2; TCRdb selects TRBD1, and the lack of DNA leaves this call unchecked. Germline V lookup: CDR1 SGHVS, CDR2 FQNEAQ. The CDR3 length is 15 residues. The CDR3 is CASSVRDRTFRWLFF.

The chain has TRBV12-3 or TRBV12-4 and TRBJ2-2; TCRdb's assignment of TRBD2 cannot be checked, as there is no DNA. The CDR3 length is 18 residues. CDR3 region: CASSRGLAGLQNTGELFF.

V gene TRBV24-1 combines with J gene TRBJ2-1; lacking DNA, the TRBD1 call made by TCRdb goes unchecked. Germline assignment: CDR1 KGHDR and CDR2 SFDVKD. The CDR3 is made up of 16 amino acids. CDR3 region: CATSDGVGGGNNEQFF.

CDR3 loop: CSARASGGASTPLHF. The genes are TRBV20-1 and TRBJ1-6. The CDR3 runs to 15 residues. Germline V gene sequence: CDR1 DFQATT, CDR2 SNEGSKA (reference sequence).

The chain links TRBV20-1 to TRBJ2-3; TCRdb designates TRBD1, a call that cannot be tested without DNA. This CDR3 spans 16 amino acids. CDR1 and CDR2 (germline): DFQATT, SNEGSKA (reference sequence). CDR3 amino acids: CSAEETSGGSGDTQYF.

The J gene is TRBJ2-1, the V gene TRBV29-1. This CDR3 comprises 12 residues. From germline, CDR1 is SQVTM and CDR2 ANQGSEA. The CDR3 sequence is CNARENGNEQFF.

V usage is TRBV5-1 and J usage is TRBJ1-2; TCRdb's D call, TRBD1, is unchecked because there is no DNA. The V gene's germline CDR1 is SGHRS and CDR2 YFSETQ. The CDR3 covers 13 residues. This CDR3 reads CASSFTGYSGYTF.

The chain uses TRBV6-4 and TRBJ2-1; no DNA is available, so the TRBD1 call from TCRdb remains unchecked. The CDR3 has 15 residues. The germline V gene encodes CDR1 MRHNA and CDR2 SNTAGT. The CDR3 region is CASSVSGTGRNEQFF.

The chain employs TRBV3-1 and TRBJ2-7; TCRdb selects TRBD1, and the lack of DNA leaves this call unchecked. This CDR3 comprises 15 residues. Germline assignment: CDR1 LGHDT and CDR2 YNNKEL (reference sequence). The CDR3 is CASSQGEDRATEQYF.